The T cell receptor (beta chain) described here comes from a study of cytomegalovirus exposure and HLA in healthy donors. Across the whole study: As an earlier analysis found, about 179 million T cells yielded about 120 million unique TCR beta sequences. Around 87 million unique TCRs, all from HLA-typed donors, were included in an early release of the data.

As for this clone: Its antigen is not known.

Amplification used 60 Vbeta primers and 13 Jbeta primers. Clones were sequenced by immunoSEQ multiplex PCR, and TCRdb holds only the in-frame ones, with some missing. In the table there are 150,000 to 200,000 clones, over 70% of which are singletons. From germline, CDR1 is MDHEN and CDR2 SYDVKM. V lost 3 bases to trimming and J lost 7 bases, with 16 bases between them. The CDR3 sequence is 15 residues long. Findings and limits, study-wide: A later analysis found most CMV-associated TCR beta chains apparently HLA-restricted. Later, an analysis found that common viral pathogens appeared to be linked with several of the most significant clusters.

This receptor was identified in a woman aged 45 to 65 in good health and CMV-seronegative. V and J are TRBV28 and TRBJ2-1, with D perhaps TRBD2 (5 bases). Sequenced sample: PBMCs. The CDR3 DNA reads TGTGCCAGCAGTTTCCCCTCGGCCGGGAATAATGAGCAGTTCTTC. This gives the protein CASSFPSAGNNEQFF.